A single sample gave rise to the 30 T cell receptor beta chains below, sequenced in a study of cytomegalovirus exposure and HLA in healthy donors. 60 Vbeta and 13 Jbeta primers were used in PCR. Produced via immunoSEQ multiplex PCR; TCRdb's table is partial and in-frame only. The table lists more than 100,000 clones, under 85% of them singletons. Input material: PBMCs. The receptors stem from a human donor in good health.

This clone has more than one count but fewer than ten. Written as DNA, the CDR3 is TGTGCCAGCCGAAGACTAGCGGGGGATTTTGGTGAGCAGTACTTC. Translation: CASRRLAGDFGEQYF. The chain joins TRBV6-5 to TRBJ2-7, with TRBD2 matching 12 bases. The CDR3 loop spans 15 amino acids. Unmatched junction bases numbered 12, after V lost 8 bases and J lost 7 bases. Germline lookup yields CDR1 MNHEY and CDR2 SVGAGI.

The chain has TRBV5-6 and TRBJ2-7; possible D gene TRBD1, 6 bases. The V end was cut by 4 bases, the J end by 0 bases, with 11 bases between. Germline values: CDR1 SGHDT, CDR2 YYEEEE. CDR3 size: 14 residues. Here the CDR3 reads CASSALQGSYEQYF. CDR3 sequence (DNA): TGTGCCAGCAGCGCGTTACAGGGCTCCTACGAGCAGTACTTC. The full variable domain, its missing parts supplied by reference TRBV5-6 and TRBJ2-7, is DAGVTQSPTHLIKTRGQQVTLRCSPKSGHDTVSWYQQALGQGPQFIFQYYEEEERQRGNFPDRFSGHQFPNYSSELNVNALLLGDSALYLCASSALQGSYEQYFGPGTRLTVT.

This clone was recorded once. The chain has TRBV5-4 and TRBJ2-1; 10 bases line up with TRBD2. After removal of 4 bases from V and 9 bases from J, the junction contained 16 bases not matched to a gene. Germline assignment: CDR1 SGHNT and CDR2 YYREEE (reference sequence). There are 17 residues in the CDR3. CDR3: CASSRTALAGVQSEQFF. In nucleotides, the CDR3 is TGTGCCAGCAGCCGCACCGCTCTAGCGGGGGTACAATCTGAGCAGTTCTTC.

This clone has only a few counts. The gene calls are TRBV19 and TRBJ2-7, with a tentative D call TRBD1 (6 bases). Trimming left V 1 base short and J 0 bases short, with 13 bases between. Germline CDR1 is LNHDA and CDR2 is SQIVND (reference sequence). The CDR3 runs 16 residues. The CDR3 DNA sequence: TGTGCCAGTAGTATAGGTAGTCAGGGGCACTCCTACGAGCAGTACTTC. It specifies CASSIGSQGHSYEQYF.

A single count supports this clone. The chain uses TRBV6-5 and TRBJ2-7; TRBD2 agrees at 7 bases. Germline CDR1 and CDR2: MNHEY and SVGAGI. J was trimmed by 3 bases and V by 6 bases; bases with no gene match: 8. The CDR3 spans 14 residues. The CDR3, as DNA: TGTGCCAGCAGCCCGGGCCCGGGGGGCTACGAGCAGTACTTC. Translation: CASSPGPGGYEQYF.

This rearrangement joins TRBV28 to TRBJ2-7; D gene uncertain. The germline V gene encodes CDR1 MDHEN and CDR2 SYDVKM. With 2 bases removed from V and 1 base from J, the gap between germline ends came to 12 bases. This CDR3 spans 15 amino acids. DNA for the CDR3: TGTGCCAGCAGTTTACCCAGATTCCGTTCCTACGAGCAGTACTTC. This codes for CASSLPRFRSYEQYF.

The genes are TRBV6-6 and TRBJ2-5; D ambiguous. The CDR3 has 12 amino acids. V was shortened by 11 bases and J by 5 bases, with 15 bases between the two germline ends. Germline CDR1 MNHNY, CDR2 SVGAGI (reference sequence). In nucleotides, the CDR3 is TGTGCCGGTCACTCAGGAAGCGAGACCCAGTACTTC. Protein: CAGHSGSETQYF.

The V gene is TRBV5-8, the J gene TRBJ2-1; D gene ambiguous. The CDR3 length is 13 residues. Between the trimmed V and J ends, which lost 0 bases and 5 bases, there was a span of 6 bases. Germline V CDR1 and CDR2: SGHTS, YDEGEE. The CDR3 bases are TGTGCCAGCAGCTTGGGAGTCAACAATGAGCAGTTCTTC. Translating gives CASSLGVNNEQFF.

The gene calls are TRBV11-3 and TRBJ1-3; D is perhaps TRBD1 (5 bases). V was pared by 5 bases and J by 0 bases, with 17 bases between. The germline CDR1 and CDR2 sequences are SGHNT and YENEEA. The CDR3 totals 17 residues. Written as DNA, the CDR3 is TGTGCCAGCAGCCAAACCCCGACAGAACACTCTGGAAACACCATATATTTT. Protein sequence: CASSQTPTEHSGNTIYF.

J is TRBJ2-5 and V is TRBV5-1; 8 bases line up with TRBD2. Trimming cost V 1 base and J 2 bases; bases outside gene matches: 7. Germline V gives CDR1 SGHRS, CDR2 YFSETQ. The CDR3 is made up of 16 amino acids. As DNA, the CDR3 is TGCGCCAGCAGCTTGTTGGTAGCGGGAAAACAAGAGACCCAGTACTTC. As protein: CASSLLVAGKQETQYF.

The CDR3 here is CASSLVRGGGKETQYF. The CDR3 bases are TGTGCCAGCAGTTTGGTGAGGGGGGGAGGGAAAGAGACCCAGTACTTC. This rearrangement joins TRBV27 to TRBJ2-5, with D possibly matching TRBD2 (7 bases). The CDR3 has 16 amino acids. From germline, CDR1 is MNHEY and CDR2 SMNVEV (reference sequence). Trimming removed 3 bases at V and 3 bases at J, with 17 bases between.

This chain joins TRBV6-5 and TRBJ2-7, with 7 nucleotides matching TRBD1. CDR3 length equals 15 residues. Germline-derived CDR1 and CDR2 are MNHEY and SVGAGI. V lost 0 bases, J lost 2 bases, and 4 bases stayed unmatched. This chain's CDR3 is CASSYSETGPYEQYF. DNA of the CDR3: TGTGCCAGCAGTTACTCGGAGACAGGGCCCTACGAGCAGTACTTC.

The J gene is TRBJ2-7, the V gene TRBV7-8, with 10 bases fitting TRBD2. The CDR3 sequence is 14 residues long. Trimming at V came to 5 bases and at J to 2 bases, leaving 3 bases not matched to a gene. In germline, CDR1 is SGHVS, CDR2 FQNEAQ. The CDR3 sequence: CASSRTSGPYEQYF. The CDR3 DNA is TGTGCCAGCAGCCGGACTAGCGGTCCCTACGAGCAGTACTTC.

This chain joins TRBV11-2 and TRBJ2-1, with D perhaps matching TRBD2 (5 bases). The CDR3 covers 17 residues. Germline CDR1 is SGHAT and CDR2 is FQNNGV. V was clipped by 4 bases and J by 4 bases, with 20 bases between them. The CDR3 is CASSSGEWEPPYNEQFF. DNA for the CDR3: TGTGCCAGCAGCTCCGGGGAATGGGAGCCCCCTTACAATGAGCAGTTCTTC.

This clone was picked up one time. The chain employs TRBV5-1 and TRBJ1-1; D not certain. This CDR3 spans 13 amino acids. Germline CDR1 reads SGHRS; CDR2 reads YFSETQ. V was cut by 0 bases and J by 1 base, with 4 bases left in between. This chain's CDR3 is CASSLERNTEAFF. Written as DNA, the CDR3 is TGCGCCAGCAGCTTGGAGAGGAACACTGAAGCTTTCTTT.

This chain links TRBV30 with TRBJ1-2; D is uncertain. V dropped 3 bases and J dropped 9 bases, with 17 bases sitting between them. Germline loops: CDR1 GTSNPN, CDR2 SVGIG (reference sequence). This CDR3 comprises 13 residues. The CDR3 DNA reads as TGTGCCTGGAGCGTTGCTGCGGCTCTGCGCTACACCTTC. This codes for CAWSVAAALRYTF.

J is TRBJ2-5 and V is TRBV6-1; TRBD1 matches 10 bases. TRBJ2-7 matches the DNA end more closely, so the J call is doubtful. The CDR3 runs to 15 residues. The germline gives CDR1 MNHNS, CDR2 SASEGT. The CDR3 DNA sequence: TGTGCCAGCAGTGGGGGGGGGACAGGGGCCTACGAGCAGTACTTC. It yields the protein CASSGGGTGAYEQYF.

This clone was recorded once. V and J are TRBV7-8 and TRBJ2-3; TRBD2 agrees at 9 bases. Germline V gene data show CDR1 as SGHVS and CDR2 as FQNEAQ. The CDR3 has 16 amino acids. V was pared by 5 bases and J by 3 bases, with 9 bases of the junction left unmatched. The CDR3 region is CASSQAGGIGTDTQYF. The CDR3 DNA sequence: TGTGCCAGCAGCCAGGCGGGGGGGATAGGTACAGATACGCAGTATTTT.

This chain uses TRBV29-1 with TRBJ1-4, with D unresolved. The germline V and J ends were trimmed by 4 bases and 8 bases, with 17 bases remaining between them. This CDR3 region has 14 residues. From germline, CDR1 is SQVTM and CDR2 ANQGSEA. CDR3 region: CSVAQRERGEKLFF. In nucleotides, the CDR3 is TGCAGCGTTGCCCAGAGGGAAAGAGGCGAAAAACTGTTTTTT.

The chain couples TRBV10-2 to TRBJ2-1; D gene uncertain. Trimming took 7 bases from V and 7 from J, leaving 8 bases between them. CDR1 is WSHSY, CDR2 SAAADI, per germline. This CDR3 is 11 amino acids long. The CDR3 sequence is CASISFNEQFF. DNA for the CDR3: TGCGCCAGCATCTCCTTTAATGAGCAGTTCTTC.

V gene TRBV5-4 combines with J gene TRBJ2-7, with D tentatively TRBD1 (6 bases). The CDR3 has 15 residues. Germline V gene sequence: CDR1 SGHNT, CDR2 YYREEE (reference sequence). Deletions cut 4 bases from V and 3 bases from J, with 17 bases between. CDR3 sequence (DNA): TGTGCCAGCAGCACGCCAGGACAGACAGACTACGAGCAGTACTTC. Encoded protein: CASSTPGQTDYEQYF. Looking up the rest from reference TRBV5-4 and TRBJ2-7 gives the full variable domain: ETGVTQSPTHLIKTRGQQVTLRCSSQSGHNTVSWYQQALGQGPQFIFQYYREEENGRGNFPPRFSGLQFPNYSSELNVNALELDDSALYLCASSTPGQTDYEQYFGPGTRLTVT.

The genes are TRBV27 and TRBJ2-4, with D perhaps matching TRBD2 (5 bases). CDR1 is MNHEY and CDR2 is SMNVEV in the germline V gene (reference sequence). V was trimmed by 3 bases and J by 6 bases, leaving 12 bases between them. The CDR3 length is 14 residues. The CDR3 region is CASSLEPEGNIQYF. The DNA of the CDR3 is TGTGCCAGCAGTTTGGAGCCCGAGGGAAACATTCAGTACTTC.

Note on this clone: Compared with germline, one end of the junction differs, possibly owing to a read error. CDR3 residues: CASSLSGTTNEKLFF. In DNA, the CDR3 is TGTGCCAGCAGCTTATCCGGGACAACCAATGAAAAACTGTTTTTT. The rearrangement links TRBV13 to TRBJ1-4, with a possible D match to TRBD1 (6 bases). Germline loops: CDR1 PRHDT, CDR2 FYEKMQ (reference sequence). The length of the CDR3 is 15 residues.

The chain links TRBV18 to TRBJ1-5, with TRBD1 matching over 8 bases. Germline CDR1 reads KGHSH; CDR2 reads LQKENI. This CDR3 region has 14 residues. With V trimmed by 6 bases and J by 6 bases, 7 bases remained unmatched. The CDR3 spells CASSQTGVTQPQHF. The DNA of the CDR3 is TGTGCCAGCTCGCAGACAGGGGTTACTCAGCCCCAGCATTTT.

The CDR3 bases are TGTGCCAGCAGCTACGACAGGACCTACGAGCAGTACTTC. It yields the protein CASSYDRTYEQYF. The chain employs TRBV6-5 and TRBJ2-7, with a weak D call TRBD1 (6 bases). V was pared by 6 bases and J by 2 bases, with 11 bases between. The V gene's germline CDR1 is MNHEY and CDR2 SVGAGI. CDR3 size: 13 residues.

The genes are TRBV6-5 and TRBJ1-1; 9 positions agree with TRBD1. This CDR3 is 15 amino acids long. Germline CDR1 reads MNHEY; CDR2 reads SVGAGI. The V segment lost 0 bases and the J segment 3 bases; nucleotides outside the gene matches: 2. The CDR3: CASSYSWTGDTEAFF. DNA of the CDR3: TGTGCCAGCAGTTACTCCTGGACAGGGGACACTGAAGCTTTCTTT.

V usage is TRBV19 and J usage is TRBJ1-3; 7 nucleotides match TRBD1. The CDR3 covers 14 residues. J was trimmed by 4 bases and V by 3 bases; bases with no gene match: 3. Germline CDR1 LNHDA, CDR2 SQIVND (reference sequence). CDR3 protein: CASSIRDRGNTIYF. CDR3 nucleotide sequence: TGTGCCAGTAGTATCCGGGACAGAGGAAACACCATATATTTT.

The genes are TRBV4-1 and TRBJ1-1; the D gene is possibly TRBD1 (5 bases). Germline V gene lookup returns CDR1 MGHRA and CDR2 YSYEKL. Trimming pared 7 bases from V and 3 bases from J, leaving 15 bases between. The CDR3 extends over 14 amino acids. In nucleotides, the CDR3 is TGCGCCAGCACGGTAACGGGGGGTGACACTGAAGCTTTCTTT. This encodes CASTVTGGDTEAFF.

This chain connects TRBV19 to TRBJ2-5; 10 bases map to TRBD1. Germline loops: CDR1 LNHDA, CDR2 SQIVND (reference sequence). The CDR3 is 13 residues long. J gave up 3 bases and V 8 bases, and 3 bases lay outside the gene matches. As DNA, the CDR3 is TGTGCCAGTGGGACAGGGGAGGAAGAGACCCAGTACTTC. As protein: CASGTGEEETQYF.

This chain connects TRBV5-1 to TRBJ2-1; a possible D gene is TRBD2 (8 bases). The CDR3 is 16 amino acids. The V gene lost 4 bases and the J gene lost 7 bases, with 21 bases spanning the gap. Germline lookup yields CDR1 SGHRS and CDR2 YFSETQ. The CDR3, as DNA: TGCGCCAGCAGCCCGGGGGGGCAGGGGGTGAGGAATGAGCAGTTCTTC. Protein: CASSPGGQGVRNEQFF. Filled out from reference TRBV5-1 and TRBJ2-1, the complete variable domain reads KAGVTQTPRYLIKTRGQQVTLSCSPISGHRSVSWYQQTPGQGLQFLFEYFSETQRNKGNFPGRFSGRQFSNSRSEMNVSTLELGDSALYLCASSPGGQGVRNEQFFGPGTRLTVL.